These 2 T cell receptor beta chains came from one sample sequenced in a study of T cells in Graves' hyperthyroidism and ophthalmopathy. Amplification targeted TCR beta CDR3 regions from RNA transcripts. The HTBI primer set was used in a first-round RT-PCR of the TCR CDR3. TCRdb redid the calling of the multiplex PCR reads with MiXCR, one entry per CDR3 protein. The sample has under 650,000 distinct CDR3 sequences, around 15% seen once. The source material was blood. The receptors shown here come from a woman in her twenties or thirties with Graves' hyperthyroidism.

At least ten counts were recorded for this clonotype. This chain uses TRBV30 with TRBJ2-7, with TRBD1 matching over 7 bases. In germline, CDR1 is GTSNPN, CDR2 SVGIG (reference sequence). The CDR3 has 13 amino acids. The J segment lost 2 bases and the V segment lost 5 bases, leaving 6 bases of the junction unmatched. CDR3 sequence (DNA): TGTGCCTGGGGCCGACAGGGACCCTACGAGCAGTACTTC. Its protein is CAWGRQGPYEQYF.

The sample holds many counts of this clonotype. This sequence joins TRBV6-2 or TRBV6-3 and TRBJ2-7; no clear D. V lost 8 bases to trimming and J lost 6 bases, with 11 bases between them. The germline V gene encodes CDR1 MNHEY and CDR2 SVGEGT. The CDR3 has 11 residues. As DNA, the CDR3 is TGTGCCAGCTGGTTTGGCGGCGAGCAGTACTTC. Translated, it gives CASWFGGEQYF.